The rows below give T cell receptor beta chains drawn from one sample of a study of shared clonotypes between healthy human individuals. The data were produced by immunoSEQ multiplex PCR, yet TCRdb's version contains in-frame clones alone and is incomplete. The sample contains 1.5 million to 2.5 million clones, about 95% of which appear only once. The sample consisted of naive CD8+ T cells sorted from blood. These receptor sequences come from a man younger than 35 in good health. The CDR3 runs from the conserved cysteine through the conserved F or W. The D gene is left open where the match is weak. Only some rows state a clone size, as once, few, many or a class for expanded clones.

D,size,V,J,DNA,CDR3
TRBD2,NA,TRBV9,TRBJ2-1,TGTGCCAGCAGCGTCGGGGGGGTGGATGAGCAGTTCTTC,CASSVGGVDEQFF
TRBD2,NA,TRBV9,TRBJ2-7,TGTGCCAGCAGCGTAGTTCCGGGGGGAAGCCACGAGCAGTACTTC,CASSVVPGGSHEQYF
TRBD2,NA,TRBV11-2,TRBJ2-5,TGTGCCAGCAGCGAGACCCTCGGGGGGCAAGAGACCCAGTACTTC,CASSETLGGQETQYF
NA,NA,TRBV28,TRBJ1-1,TGTGCCAGCAGTATATTACAGCCCATGAACACTGAAGCTTTCTTT,CASSILQPMNTEAFF
NA,NA,TRBV7-9,TRBJ1-2,TGTGCCAGCAGCTTAGGTCCGGGGGCGCCCCATGGCTACACCTTC,CASSLGPGAPHGYTF
NA,once,TRBV6-1,TRBJ2-2,TGTGCCAGCAGTGAATTGACAGCGTCGAACACCGGGGAGCTGTTTTTT,CASSELTASNTGELFF
TRBD1,NA,TRBV4-1,TRBJ2-7,TGCGCCAGCAGCCCCTTCGGGACAGGGTTGGCCGAGCAGTACTTC,CASSPFGTGLAEQYF
TRBD1,NA,TRBV27,TRBJ1-5,TGTGCCAGCAGTATCCGACAGGGAGGACAGCCCCAGCATTTT,CASSIRQGGQPQHF
TRBD1,once,TRBV5-6,TRBJ2-7,TGTGCCAGCAGAGCGCCGGGACAGGGGGCAGGGGAGCAGTACTTC,CASRAPGQGAGEQYF
TRBD1,NA,TRBV9,TRBJ1-3,TGTGCCAGCAGCGTTGGGGACAGCAGAGACACCATATATTTT,CASSVGDSRDTIYF
NA,NA,TRBV28,TRBJ1-4,TGTGCCAGCATTCCCACCTCCCCCAGGGACGAAAAACTGTTTTTT,CASIPTSPRDEKLFF
NA,NA,TRBV7-3,TRBJ1-1,TGTGCCAGCAGCAAAAACGCGGGGGCGGGCGACACTGAAGCTTTCTTT,CASSKNAGAGDTEAFF
TRBD1,NA,TRBV5-6,TRBJ2-7,TGTGCCAGCAGCTTCCAGGGGGCCCTAGGGGCTCTCGAGCAGTACTTC,CASSFQGALGALEQYF
NA,NA,TRBV29-1,TRBJ2-7,TGCAGCGTTGAAGTTGGGACCGAATACTCCTACGAGCAGTACTTC,CSVEVGTEYSYEQYF
TRBD2,NA,TRBV11-2,TRBJ2-7,TGTGCCAGCAGCGAGACTAGCGGGATACTAACCTACGAGCAGTACTTC,CASSETSGILTYEQYF
TRBD1,NA,TRBV7-3,TRBJ1-5,TGTGCCAGCAGCTTCCCGAGACAGGGGGTTGGCGGCAATCAGCCCCAGCATTTT,CASSFPRQGVGGNQPQHF
TRBD1,NA,TRBV6-5,TRBJ2-7,TGTGCCAGCAGCCCCAGACAGGGGCACTACGAGCAGTACTTC,CASSPRQGHYEQYF
TRBD2,NA,TRBV6-5,TRBJ2-2,TGTGCCAGCAACCCCATAGCGGGAGCCGGGGAGCTGTTTTTT,CASNPIAGAGELFF
TRBD2,NA,TRBV28,TRBJ2-3,TGTGCCAGCAGTCTCGGTGTAGCGGGGGATACAGATACGCAGTATTTT,CASSLGVAGDTDTQYF
NA,NA,TRBV28,TRBJ2-1,TGTGCCACCACCGGAGGGTATGAGCAGTTCTTC,CATTGGYEQFF
NA,NA,TRBV29-1,TRBJ2-3,TGCAGCGTTGAGTTAGATACGCAGTATTTT,CSVELDTQYF
NA,NA,TRBV15,TRBJ2-3,TGTGCCACCAGCAGAGATCGGGGGGATACGCAGTATTTT,CATSRDRGDTQYF
TRBD2,NA,TRBV27,TRBJ2-1,TGTGCCAGCAGTTCAGCCCCGGGACTAGGGGCCTACAATGAGCAGTTCTTC,CASSSAPGLGAYNEQFF
NA,NA,TRBV6-4,TRBJ1-6,TGTGCCAGCAGTGACTCTGGCGGTTCTGCGCCCCTCCACTTT,CASSDSGGSAPLHF
NA,NA,TRBV7-8,TRBJ2-7,TGTGCCAGCAGCTCACCCGTTGGATGGACCTACGAGCAGTACTTC,CASSSPVGWTYEQYF
TRBD1,NA,TRBV6-6,TRBJ1-1,TGTGCCAGCAGCTCCGGGACAGGGGGAACCACTGAAGCTTTCTTT,CASSSGTGGTTEAFF
NA,NA,TRBV11-2,TRBJ1-4,TGTGCCAGCAGCGGGGGTTCCCTAAGAGAAAAACTGTTTTTT,CASSGGSLREKLFF
NA,NA,TRBV15,TRBJ1-1,TGTGCCACCAGCATCGAATGGGGGGGCAATACTGAAGCTTTCTTT,CATSIEWGGNTEAFF
NA,NA,TRBV27,TRBJ1-2,TGTGCCAGCAGTTTATCCCCGGGGATGTATGGCTACACCTTC,CASSLSPGMYGYTF
NA,NA,TRBV29-1,TRBJ2-3,TGCAGCGTCGATAACCAGGGAAAGGCAAGGGATACGCAGTATTTT,CSVDNQGKARDTQYF
TRBD1,NA,TRBV5-1,TRBJ1-5,TGCGCCAGCAGCGTGGGGACAGAAAATCAGCCCCAGCATTTT,CASSVGTENQPQHF
NA,NA,TRBV7-2,TRBJ2-1,TGTGCCAGCAGCCAGCCGGGACTCACCTACAATGAGCAGTTCTTC,CASSQPGLTYNEQFF
NA,NA,TRBV4-1,TRBJ2-7,TGCGCCAGCAGCCACGCAGAGGCCTACGAGCAGTACTTC,CASSHAEAYEQYF
TRBD2,NA,TRBV6-5,TRBJ2-1,TGTGCCAGCAGACTCAATTTAGCGGGAACGAAGGAGCAGTTCTTC,CASRLNLAGTKEQFF
TRBD2,NA,TRBV29-1,TRBJ2-7,TGCAGCGTTGTTCGGCTAGCGGGGTCCTACGAGCAGTACTTC,CSVVRLAGSYEQYF
NA,NA,TRBV6-5,TRBJ2-2,TGTGCCAGCAGTCCGGGACGTCTTGGGGAGCTGTTTTTT,CASSPGRLGELFF
TRBD2,NA,TRBV11-2,TRBJ2-5,TGTGCCAGCAGCTCCTGGACTAGCGCGGGGGAGACCCAGTACTTC,CASSSWTSAGETQYF
NA,NA,TRBV19,TRBJ1-1,TGTGCCAGTAGTATAGATCTGGAGAGTGCGCAAATGAACACTGAAGCTTTCTTT,CASSIDLESAQMNTEAFF
NA,once,TRBV5-6,TRBJ1-1,TGTGCCAGCATCCTCACCCGGGGGGGCGAGATGAACACTGAAGCTTTCTTT,CASILTRGGEMNTEAFF
NA,NA,TRBV5-6,TRBJ2-1,TGTGCCAGCAGCTTGGGGGCCGGGTATGAGCAGTTCTTC,CASSLGAGYEQFF
NA,NA,TRBV6-6,TRBJ1-1,TGTGCCAGCAGTTCCGGACTGAACACTGAAGCTTTCTTT,CASSSGLNTEAFF
NA,NA,TRBV11-2,TRBJ2-7,TGTGCCAGCAGCTTAGGGACTGCATACGAGCAGTACTTC,CASSLGTAYEQYF
NA,NA,TRBV4-1,TRBJ1-6,TGCGCCAGCAGCCAAGCAGGACCCATCCAAGCCGGAGATTCACCCCTCCACTTT,CASSQAGPIQAGDSPLHF
NA,NA,TRBV27,TRBJ2-6,TGTGCCAGCAGTTTATCGTTGGGGCTCTCTGGGGCCAACGTCCTGACTTTC,CASSLSLGLSGANVLTF
NA,NA,TRBV6-1,TRBJ1-5,TGTGCCAGCAGTGAATGGGAAAATCAGCCCCAGCATTTT,CASSEWENQPQHF
NA,once,TRBV28,TRBJ2-3,TGTGCCAGCAGTCCCCTATTGACTCTGACACGGGGCACAGATACGCAGTATTTT,CASSPLLTLTRGTDTQYF
NA,NA,TRBV27,TRBJ2-7,TGTGCCAGCATTTCAGGGAGGTACGAGCAGTACTTC,CASISGRYEQYF
NA,few,TRBV28,TRBJ1-2,TGTGCCAGCAGTTTGAGGGATAACTATGGCTACACCTTC,CASSLRDNYGYTF
NA,NA,TRBV6-5,TRBJ2-7,TGTGCCAGCAGTTGGGACGAAGCCTACGAGCAGTACTTC,CASSWDEAYEQYF
TRBD1,NA,TRBV4-1,TRBJ2-7,TGCGCCAGCAGCTCCGACAGGGGCAACGAGCAGTACTTC,CASSSDRGNEQYF
TRBD1,NA,TRBV19,TRBJ2-7,TGTGCCAGTAGTCCCGGACAGGGAGGCTACGAGCAGTACTTC,CASSPGQGGYEQYF
NA,few,TRBV27,TRBJ2-2,TGTGCCAGCAGCTACGGGAACACCGGGGAGCTGTTTTTT,CASSYGNTGELFF
NA,NA,TRBV28,TRBJ1-4,TGTGCCAGCACCATACAGGGTACTAATGAAAAACTGTTTTTT,CASTIQGTNEKLFF
NA,NA,TRBV7-2,TRBJ2-1,TGTGCCAGCAGCTTAGAAGGAGGGGTATCCAATGAGCAGTTCTTC,CASSLEGGVSNEQFF
NA,large,TRBV20-1,TRBJ2-5,TGCAGTGCCCTACAAGAGACCCAGTACTTC,CSALQETQYF